This TCR beta chain is drawn from a study of OX40 agonist ivuxolimab in advanced cancers. On the study more broadly: Every 2 weeks, patients received ivuxolimab intravenously, dosed at 0.01 to 10 mg/kg.

Germline V gene data show CDR1 as SNHLY and CDR2 as FYNNEI. V was trimmed by 5 bases and J by 4 bases, leaving 15 bases between them. The CDR3 totals 16 residues. TCRdb's table, derived via immunoSEQ multiplex PCR, lists solely in-frame clones and lacks some. The sample includes around 72,000 clones, approximately 91% of them seen just once. Sequenced here: CD4+ or CD8+ T cells sorted from blood, sampled in a trial of the OX40 agonist ivuxolimab. J is TRBJ1-6 and V is TRBV2, with a tentative D call TRBD1 (5 bases). This clonotype was sampled from an adult with an advanced solid tumor such as melanoma, head and neck, liver or kidney cancer. CDR3 residues: CASSRDRSSYNSPLHF. CDR3 sequence (DNA): TGTGCCAGCAGTCGGGACCGAAGCTCTTATAATTCACCCCTCCACTTT.